The 26 T cell receptor beta chains below come from one sample, sequenced in a study of CD8 T cells in Susac syndrome. Roughly 0.45 to 1 ug RNA was reverse transcribed with random hexamers. TCRdb reanalysed the immunoSEQ multiplex PCR reads using MiXCR and keeps one entry per CDR3 protein. The profile shows about 180,000 distinct CDR3 sequences, roughly 94% of them singletons. The sequenced material came from CD4+ T cells from PBMCs. Receptor source: a human donor with Susac syndrome.

The genes are TRBV7-9 and TRBJ1-1; 9 positions match TRBD1. After removal of 5 bases from V and 1 base from J, the junction contained 5 bases not matched to a gene. CDR3 length: 15 residues. CDR1 is SEHNR and CDR2 is FQNEAQ in the germline V gene (reference sequence). The CDR3 here is CASSPGDRANTEAFF. The CDR3 coding sequence is TGTGCCAGCAGCCCAGGGGACAGGGCGAACACTGAAGCTTTCTTT.

This clonotype was seen only a few times. This chain uses TRBV4-1 with TRBJ1-5; D not resolved. This CDR3 is 14 amino acids long. Trimming removed 4 bases at V and 0 bases at J, with 7 bases between. Germline values: CDR1 MGHRA, CDR2 YSYEKL. The CDR3 coding sequence is TGCGCCAGCAGCCGTACAGTTAGCAATCAGCCCCAGCATTTT. It encodes CASSRTVSNQPQHF.

The rearrangement joins TRBV30 to TRBJ1-6; 9 bases fit TRBD1. The J segment lost 6 bases and the V segment lost 4 bases, leaving 7 bases of the junction unmatched. The CDR3 has 15 residues. Germline V CDR1 and CDR2: GTSNPN, SVGIG (reference sequence). CDR3 sequence reads: CAWTTTGQGNSPLHF. The CDR3 DNA reads as TGTGCCTGGACCACTACGGGACAGGGTAATTCACCCCTCCACTTT.

V is TRBV9 and J is TRBJ1-6; D is undetermined. The CDR3 spans 15 residues. Trimming removed 0 bases from V and 9 bases from J, with 13 bases in between. Germline V gene sequence: CDR1 SGDLS, CDR2 YYNGEE. In DNA form, the CDR3 reads TGTGCCAGCAGCGTAGAGGCTCTGTTGAGTTCACCCCTCCACTTT. This gives the protein CASSVEALLSSPLHF.

V gene TRBV20-1 combines with J gene TRBJ1-5; no firm D call. The germline gives CDR1 DFQATT, CDR2 SNEGSKA (reference sequence). Trimming took off 3 bases at V and 3 bases at J, with 9 bases between the two ends. CDR3 size: 13 residues. The CDR3 region is CSASELLNQPQHF. The DNA for the CDR3 is TGCAGTGCTAGTGAGCTACTCAATCAGCCCCAGCATTTT.

The chain links TRBV19 to TRBJ1-2; D may be TRBD1 (6 bases). The CDR3 is 16 residues long. The germline V gene has CDR1 LNHDA and CDR2 SQIVND (reference sequence). V was shortened by 5 bases and J by 0 bases, with 16 bases between the two germline ends. In DNA, the CDR3 is TGTGCCAGTAGTCCCATTCTAGGACAGACTAACTATGGCTACACCTTC. Translating gives CASSPILGQTNYGYTF.

The CDR3 bases are TGTGCCAGTACCCCGGACATGGCTTTCCATCAGCCCCAGCATTTT. The encoded protein is CASTPDMAFHQPQHF. The V gene is TRBV19, the J gene TRBJ1-5; possible D gene TRBD1, 5 bases. The germline V gene has CDR1 LNHDA and CDR2 SQIVND (reference sequence). V was pared by 7 bases and J by 5 bases, with 18 bases between. The CDR3 has 15 residues.

The rearrangement links TRBV10-3 to TRBJ1-1; no clear D gene. This CDR3 spans 13 amino acids. Germline V gene data show CDR1 as ENHRY and CDR2 as SYGVKD. With 3 bases removed from V and 0 bases from J, the gap between germline ends came to 5 bases. This chain's CDR3 is CAISDLMNTEAFF. The CDR3 DNA reads TGTGCCATCAGTGACCTCATGAACACTGAAGCTTTCTTT.

J is TRBJ2-1 and V is TRBV20-1; 10 nucleotides agree with TRBD1. J gave up 8 bases and V 0 bases, and 7 bases lay outside the gene matches. The CDR3 runs 15 residues. The V gene's germline CDR1 is DFQATT and CDR2 SNEGSKA (reference sequence). The CDR3 sequence: CSARDGTGEKDEQFF. DNA of the CDR3: TGCAGTGCTAGAGATGGGACAGGGGAGAAGGATGAGCAGTTCTTC.

The J gene is TRBJ2-7, the V gene TRBV20-1; TRBD1 might be the D (5 bases). V shed 3 bases and J shed 5 bases, with 14 bases lying between them. Germline V gene sequence: CDR1 DFQATT, CDR2 SNEGSKA (reference sequence). The CDR3 contains 13 residues. In DNA form, the CDR3 reads TGCAGTGCTAGCCAGACAGCTGCTGACGAGCAGTACTTC. Protein sequence: CSASQTAADEQYF.

The rearrangement links TRBV5-1 to TRBJ1-1, with 9 bases identical to TRBD1. This CDR3 spans 14 amino acids. Germline-derived CDR1 and CDR2 are SGHRS and YFSETQ. Trimming removed 5 bases from V and 3 bases from J; junction bases left unmatched: 5. Here the CDR3 reads CASSQTGGDTEAFF. The DNA for the CDR3 is TGCGCCAGCAGTCAGACAGGGGGGGACACTGAAGCTTTCTTT.

The rearrangement uses TRBV21-1 and TRBJ1-2. TRBV21-1 is recorded as a pseudogene. The CDR3 is made up of 9 amino acids. DNA for the CDR3: TGTGCCAGAAGAAGTGGCTACACCTTC. It is translated as CARRSGYTF.

The chain recombines TRBV20-1 with TRBJ2-5, with TRBD1 identical over 7 bases. V dropped 2 bases and J dropped 2; count of bases not matched to a gene: 5. Germline CDR1 is DFQATT and CDR2 is SNEGSKA (reference sequence). There are 14 residues in the CDR3. The CDR3 sequence: CSARIGQAQETQYF. The DNA of the CDR3 is TGCAGTGCTAGAATCGGACAGGCTCAAGAGACCCAGTACTTC.

The chain recombines TRBV6-5 with TRBJ2-3; TRBD2 agrees at 8 bases. Germline V gene sequence: CDR1 MNHEY, CDR2 SVGAGI. Trimming at V came to 0 bases and at J to 2 bases, leaving 7 bases not matched to a gene. This CDR3 spans 17 amino acids. The CDR3 sequence: CASSYSFAGGITDTQYF. The CDR3 nucleotides are TGTGCCAGCAGTTACTCATTCGCGGGGGGCATCACAGATACGCAGTATTTT.

This clonotype was recorded only once. The chain is built from TRBV28 and TRBJ2-7; TRBD1 matches 9 bases. Germline V CDR1 and CDR2: MDHEN, SYDVKM. This CDR3 has 17 residues. After removal of 2 bases from V and 4 bases from J, the junction contained 12 bases not matched to a gene. CDR3: CASSLPTLGQGMYEQYF. CDR3 DNA sequence: TGTGCCAGCAGTTTACCCACCCTTGGACAGGGGATGTACGAGCAGTACTTC.

This chain joins TRBV20-1 and TRBJ2-1, with TRBD2 matching 11 bases. CDR1 DFQATT and CDR2 SNEGSKA come from the germline V gene (reference sequence). The CDR3 runs 16 residues. Unmatched junction bases numbered 6, after V lost 5 bases and J lost 0 bases. CDR3 DNA sequence: TGCAGTGCTCAGTTAGCGGGGGGGCGCTCCTACAATGAGCAGTTCTTC. Its translation: CSAQLAGGRSYNEQFF.

The chain couples TRBV19 to TRBJ1-2; D gene uncertain. Germline CDR1 reads LNHDA; CDR2 reads SQIVND (reference sequence). This CDR3 spans 14 amino acids. The V end was cut by 4 bases, the J end by 5 bases, with 14 bases between. The CDR3 bases are TGTGCCAGTAGTAGCAACCCCCCGGGATATGGCTACACCTTC. Amino acids: CASSSNPPGYGYTF.

The chain links TRBV28 to TRBJ1-5; 10 nucleotides agree with TRBD1. The CDR3 sequence is 13 residues long. Trimming took 5 bases from V and 7 from J; bases not matched to a gene: 2. Germline assignment: CDR1 MDHEN and CDR2 SYDVKM. Here the CDR3 reads CASSRTGGQPQHF. The CDR3, as DNA: TGTGCCAGCAGTCGGACAGGGGGGCAGCCCCAGCATTTT.

The gene calls are TRBV3-1 and TRBJ2-7; perhaps TRBD1 as D (5 bases). The CDR3 contains 14 residues. V lost 0 bases to trimming and J lost 2 bases, with 8 bases between them. Germline assignment: CDR1 LGHDT and CDR2 YNNKEL (reference sequence). In DNA form, the CDR3 reads TGTGCCAGCAGCCAAGAAGTACAGGCCTACGAGCAGTACTTC. It is translated as CASSQEVQAYEQYF.

This clonotype is a singleton in its sample. V and J are TRBV7-2 and TRBJ1-3; D call uncertain. CDR1 SGHTA and CDR2 FQGNSA come from the germline V gene. V lost 0 bases and J lost 0, with 6 bases in between. The CDR3 consists of 15 residues. The CDR3 coding sequence is TGTGCCAGCAGCTTAGCGTCAGACTCTGGAAACACCATATATTTT. As protein: CASSLASDSGNTIYF.

The rearrangement links TRBV6-6 to TRBJ2-3, with 7 bases identical to TRBD2. Germline V gene data show CDR1 as MNHNY and CDR2 as SVGAGI (reference sequence). The V gene end was trimmed by 6 bases and the J gene end by 6 bases; junction bases not matched to a gene: 12. The CDR3 runs to 15 residues. Here the CDR3 DNA reads TGTGCCAGCAGGGAATTACAGGTCGGGGGGGATACGCAGTATTTT. Amino acid sequence: CASRELQVGGDTQYF.

The J gene is TRBJ2-1, the V gene TRBV2, with 8 bases identical to TRBD2. Germline V gene lookup returns CDR1 SNHLY and CDR2 FYNNEI. The V segment lost 5 bases and the J segment 7 bases; nucleotides outside the gene matches: 13. The CDR3 spans 16 residues. Written as DNA, the CDR3 is TGTGCCAGCAGTATTATTGCGGGAGGCCGGAATAATGAGCAGTTCTTC. Translation gives CASSIIAGGRNNEQFF.

This clonotype was recorded a few times. The genes are TRBV20-1 and TRBJ2-3; 11 positions match TRBD2. The CDR3 sequence is 16 residues long. The germline V gene encodes CDR1 DFQATT and CDR2 SNEGSKA (reference sequence). With V trimmed by 2 bases and J by 2 bases, 6 bases remained unmatched. CDR3: CSARSLAGGYTDTQYF. The DNA of the CDR3 is TGCAGTGCTAGATCCCTAGCGGGAGGTTACACAGATACGCAGTATTTT.

The CDR3 here is CASSSGTSGFADTQYF. In nucleotides, the CDR3 is TGTGCCAGCAGTTCCGGGACTAGCGGTTTTGCAGATACGCAGTATTTT. The chain joins TRBV28 to TRBJ2-3, with 11 bases aligning to TRBD2. This CDR3 is built from 16 residues. The germline V gene encodes CDR1 MDHEN and CDR2 SYDVKM. The J segment lost 4 bases and the V segment lost 4 bases, leaving 7 bases of the junction unmatched.

This clonotype has a single count. The CDR3 sequence is CASSSHRGQGQFF. CDR3 in DNA: TGTGCCAGCAGCTCCCACAGGGGGCAAGGGCAGTTCTTC. The chain joins TRBV11-2 to TRBJ2-1, with 9 bases identical to TRBD1. Germline CDR1 reads SGHAT; CDR2 reads FQNNGV. This CDR3 is 13 amino acids long. J gave up 12 bases and V 4 bases, and 7 bases lay outside the gene matches.

CDR3 sequence (DNA): TGCAGCGGCCCGACTAGCGCCCTCGGGGAGACCCAGTACTTC. Its translation: CSGPTSALGETQYF. The V and J genes are TRBV29-1 and TRBJ2-5; 8 bases are shared with TRBD2. Germline V gene lookup returns CDR1 SQVTM and CDR2 ANQGSEA. The CDR3 runs 14 residues. The V gene end was trimmed by 7 bases and the J gene end by 5 bases; junction bases not matched to a gene: 12.